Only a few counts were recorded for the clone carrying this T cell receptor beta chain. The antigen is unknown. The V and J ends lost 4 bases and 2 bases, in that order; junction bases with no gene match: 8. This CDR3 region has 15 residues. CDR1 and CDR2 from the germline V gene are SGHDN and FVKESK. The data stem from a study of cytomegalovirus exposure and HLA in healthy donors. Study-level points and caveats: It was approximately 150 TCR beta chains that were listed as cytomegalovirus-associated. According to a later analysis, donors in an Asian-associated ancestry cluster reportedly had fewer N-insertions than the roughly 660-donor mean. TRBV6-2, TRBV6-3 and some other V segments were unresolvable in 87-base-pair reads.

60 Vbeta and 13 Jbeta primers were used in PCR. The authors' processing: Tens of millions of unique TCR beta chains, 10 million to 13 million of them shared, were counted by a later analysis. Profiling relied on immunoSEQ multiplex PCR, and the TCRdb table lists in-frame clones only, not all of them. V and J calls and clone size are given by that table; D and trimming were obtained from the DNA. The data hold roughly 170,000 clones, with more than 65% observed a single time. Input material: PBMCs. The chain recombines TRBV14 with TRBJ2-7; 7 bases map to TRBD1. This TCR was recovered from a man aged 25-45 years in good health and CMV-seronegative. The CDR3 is CASSPGLRGPYEQYF. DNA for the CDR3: TGTGCCAGCAGCCCGGGTCTTAGGGGGCCCTACGAGCAGTACTTC.